This TCR beta chain was documented in a study of blood T cell repertoires in COVID-19 (dated by TCRdb to 2019 to 2021). In terms of the full investigation: The collaborator samples originated in the United States, Italy and Spain and spanned the acute and convalescent phases of COVID-19. The material from the prospective study consisted of cDNA or gDNA derived from T cells, B-cell-depleted T cells, or PBMCs. The dataset comprised deeply sampled blood TCRbeta repertoires from subjects exposed to, actively infected with, or recovered from COVID-19. The repertoires were released in a freely available public database meant as a resource for research on the immune response to SARS-CoV-2. The samples were drawn from the first 160 participants of the ongoing ImmuneRACE study and from 1,200 or so subjects provided by 6 global collaborators. Nearly every sample came with metadata listing a de-identified subject ID, COVID-19 status, age in years and sex. HLA class I and class II types, where available, came from metadata supplied by the sample provider rather than from assay-based typing. The paper's findings and limits, for the study overall: How much clinical and demographic metadata was included differed by source and by participant, and the metadata was provided uncurated.

Collaborating institutions collected whole blood in K2EDTA tubes following their own protocols. For TCRbeta analysis, collaborators shipped samples as frozen whole blood, isolated PBMCs, or DNA extracted from either of those sample types. On this clone itself: What antigen it recognizes has not been identified. No much larger clone is present one base from it, and per-base qualities are unavailable.

V gives up 7 bases and J gives up 1 base, and the segment between their germline ends measures 16 bases. For CDR1 and CDR2, the germline V gene (reference sequence) lists LNHDA and SQIVND. Including the terminal cysteine and phenylalanine, the CDR3 comprises 15 residues. CDR3 DNA is the only sequence kept; it has 45 bases, read in frame from the first base. TCRbeta CDR3 regions were amplified from genomic DNA by means of the immunoSEQ Assay, a bias-controlled multiplex PCR. Concerning the study's data processing: The number of nucleated cells in each sample was estimated by amplification of reference gene primers within the assay. Sequence reads were collapsed and filtered to measure the absolute abundance of every unique TCRbeta CDR3 rearrangement. For each sample, productive Simpson clonality was calculated by taking the square root of Simpson's diversity index across productive rearrangements. This is the immuneACCESS table as TCRdb keeps it, with only in-frame sequences that have V and J called. A part of the clones is gone; compared with another copy, unresolved V genes explain less than half, and the rest is unexplained. V and J calls and clone size are as listed in that table; D and trimming were resolved from the DNA. The sample table shows more than 250,000 clones, and 70% to 90% are seen once. The top ten clonotypes cover 4% to 6% of the sample.

Sequencing was performed on peripheral blood. The clonotype was recovered from a man aged 45-60 years with active or convalescent COVID-19. The chain employs TRBV19 and TRBJ1-1, with no reliable assignment of the D segment. CDR3 reads: CASIPLTGKNTEAFF. The base sequence is TGTGCCAGTATTCCTCTGACGGGAAAGAACACTGAAGCTTTCTTT.